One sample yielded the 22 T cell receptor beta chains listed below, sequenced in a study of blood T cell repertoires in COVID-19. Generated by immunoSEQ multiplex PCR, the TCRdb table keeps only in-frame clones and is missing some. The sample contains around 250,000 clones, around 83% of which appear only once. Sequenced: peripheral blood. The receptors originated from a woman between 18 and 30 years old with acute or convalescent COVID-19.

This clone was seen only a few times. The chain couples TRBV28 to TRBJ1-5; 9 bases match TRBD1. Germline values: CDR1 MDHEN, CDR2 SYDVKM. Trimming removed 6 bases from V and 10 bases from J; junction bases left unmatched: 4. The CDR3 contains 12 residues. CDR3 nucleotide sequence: TGTGCCAGCAGGACAGGGGGATTACCCCAGCATTTT. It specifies CASRTGGLPQHF.

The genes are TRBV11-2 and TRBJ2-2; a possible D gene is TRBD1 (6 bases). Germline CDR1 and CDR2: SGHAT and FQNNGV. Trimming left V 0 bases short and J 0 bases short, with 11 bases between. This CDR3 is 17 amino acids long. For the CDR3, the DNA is TGTGCCAGCAGCTTAGAGGTCACAGGGCCGAACACCGGGGAGCTGTTTTTT. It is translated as CASSLEVTGPNTGELFF.

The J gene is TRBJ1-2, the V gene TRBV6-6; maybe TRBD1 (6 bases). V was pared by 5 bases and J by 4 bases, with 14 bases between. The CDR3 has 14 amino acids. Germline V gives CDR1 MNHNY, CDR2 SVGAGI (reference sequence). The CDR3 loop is CASSPEGVSYGYTF. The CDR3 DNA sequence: TGTGCCAGCAGTCCCGAGGGGGTGAGCTATGGCTACACCTTC.

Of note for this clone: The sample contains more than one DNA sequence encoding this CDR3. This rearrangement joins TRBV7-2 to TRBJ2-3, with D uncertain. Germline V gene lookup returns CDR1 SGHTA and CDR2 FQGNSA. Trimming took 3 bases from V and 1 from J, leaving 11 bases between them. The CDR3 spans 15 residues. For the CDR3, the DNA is TGTGCCAGCAGCTTGCCCCCGGGTGGCACAGATACGCAGTATTTT. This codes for CASSLPPGGTDTQYF.

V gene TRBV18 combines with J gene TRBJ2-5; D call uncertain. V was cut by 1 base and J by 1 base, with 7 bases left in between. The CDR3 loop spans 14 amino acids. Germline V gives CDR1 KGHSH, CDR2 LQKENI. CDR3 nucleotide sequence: TGTGCCAGCTCACCACGGAACAGCCAAGAGACCCAGTACTTC. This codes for CASSPRNSQETQYF.

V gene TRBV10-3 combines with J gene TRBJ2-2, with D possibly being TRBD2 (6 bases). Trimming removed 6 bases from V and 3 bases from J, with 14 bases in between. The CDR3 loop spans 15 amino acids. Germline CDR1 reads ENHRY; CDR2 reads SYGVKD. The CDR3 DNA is TGTGCCATCAGCGGTGGGAGGACGTACACCGGGGAGCTGTTTTTT. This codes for CAISGGRTYTGELFF.

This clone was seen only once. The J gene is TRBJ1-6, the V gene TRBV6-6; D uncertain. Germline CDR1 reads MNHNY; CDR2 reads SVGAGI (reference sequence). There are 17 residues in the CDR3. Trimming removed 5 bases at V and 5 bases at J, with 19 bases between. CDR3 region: CASSLQVAWLDNSPLHF. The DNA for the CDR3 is TGTGCCAGCAGTCTCCAGGTGGCCTGGCTGGATAATTCACCCCTCCACTTT.

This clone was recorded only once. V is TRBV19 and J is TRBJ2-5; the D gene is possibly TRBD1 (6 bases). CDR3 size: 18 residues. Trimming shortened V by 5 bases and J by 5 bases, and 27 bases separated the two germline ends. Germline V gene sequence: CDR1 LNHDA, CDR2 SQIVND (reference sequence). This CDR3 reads CASSSEYETIRGTETQYF. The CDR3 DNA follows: TGTGCCAGTAGTTCCGAGTACGAAACTATTAGGGGGACGGAGACCCAGTACTTC.

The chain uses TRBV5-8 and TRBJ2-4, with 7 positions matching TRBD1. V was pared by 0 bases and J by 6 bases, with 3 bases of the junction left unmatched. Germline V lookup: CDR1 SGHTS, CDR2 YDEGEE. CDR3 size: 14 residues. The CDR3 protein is CASSLVPGGNIQYF. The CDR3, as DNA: TGTGCCAGCAGCTTGGTCCCAGGGGGAAACATTCAGTACTTC.

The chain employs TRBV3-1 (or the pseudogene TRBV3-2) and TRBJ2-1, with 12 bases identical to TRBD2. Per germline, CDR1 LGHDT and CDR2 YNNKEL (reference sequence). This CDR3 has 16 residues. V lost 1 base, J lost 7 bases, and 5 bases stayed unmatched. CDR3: CASSQVASGRGNEQFF. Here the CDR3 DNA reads TGTGCCAGCAGCCAAGTGGCTAGCGGGAGGGGGAATGAGCAGTTCTTC.

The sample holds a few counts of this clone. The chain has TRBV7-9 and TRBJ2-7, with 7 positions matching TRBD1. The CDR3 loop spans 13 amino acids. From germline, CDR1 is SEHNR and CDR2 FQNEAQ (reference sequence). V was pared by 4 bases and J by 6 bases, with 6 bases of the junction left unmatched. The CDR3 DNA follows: TGTGCCAGCAGCTGGAAGGGGGCGGGCGAGCAGTACTTC. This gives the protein CASSWKGAGEQYF. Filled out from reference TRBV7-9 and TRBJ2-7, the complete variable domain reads DTGVSQNPRHKITKRGQNVTFRCDPISEHNRLYWYRQTLGQGPEFLTYFQNEAQLEKSRLLSDRFSAERPKGSFSTLEIQRTEQGDSAMYLCASSWKGAGEQYFGPGTRLTVT.

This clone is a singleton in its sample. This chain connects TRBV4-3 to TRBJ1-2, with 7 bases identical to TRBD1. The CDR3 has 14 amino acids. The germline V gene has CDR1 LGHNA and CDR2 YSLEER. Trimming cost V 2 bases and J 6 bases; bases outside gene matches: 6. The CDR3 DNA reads TGCGCCAGCAGCCAATTGACAGGGTTGAATGGCTACACCTTC. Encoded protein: CASSQLTGLNGYTF.

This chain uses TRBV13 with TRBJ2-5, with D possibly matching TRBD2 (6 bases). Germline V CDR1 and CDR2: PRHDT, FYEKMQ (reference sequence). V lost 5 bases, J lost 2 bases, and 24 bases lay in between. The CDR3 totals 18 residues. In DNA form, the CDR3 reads TGTGCCAGCAGCCAGGGACCCACCACAACCGGACTACAAGAGACCCAGTACTTC. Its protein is CASSQGPTTTGLQETQYF.

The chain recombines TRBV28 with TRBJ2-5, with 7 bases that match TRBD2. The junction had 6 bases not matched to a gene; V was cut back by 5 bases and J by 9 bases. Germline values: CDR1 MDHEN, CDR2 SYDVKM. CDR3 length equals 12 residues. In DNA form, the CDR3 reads TGTGCCAGCAGTCAAAGGACTAGTCCCCAGTACTTC. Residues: CASSQRTSPQYF.

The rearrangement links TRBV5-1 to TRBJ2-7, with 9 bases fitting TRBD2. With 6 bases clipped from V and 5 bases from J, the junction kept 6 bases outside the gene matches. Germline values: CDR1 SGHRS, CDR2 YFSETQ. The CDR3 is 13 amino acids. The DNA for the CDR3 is TGCGCCAGCACCCTAGCGGGAATGAACGAGCAGTACTTC. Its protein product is CASTLAGMNEQYF.

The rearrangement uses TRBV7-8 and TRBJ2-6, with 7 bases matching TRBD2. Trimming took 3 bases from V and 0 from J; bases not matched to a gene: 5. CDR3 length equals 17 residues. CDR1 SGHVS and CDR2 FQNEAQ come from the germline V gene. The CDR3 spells CASSFRGDRSGANVLTF. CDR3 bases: TGTGCCAGCAGCTTTCGGGGGGACCGCTCTGGGGCCAACGTCCTGACTTTC.

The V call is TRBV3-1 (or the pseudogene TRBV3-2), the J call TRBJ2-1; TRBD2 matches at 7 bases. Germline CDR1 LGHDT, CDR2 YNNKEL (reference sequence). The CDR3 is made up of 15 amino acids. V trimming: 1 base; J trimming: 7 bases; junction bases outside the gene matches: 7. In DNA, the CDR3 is TGTGCCAGCAGCCAAGGACTAGCTCCTGGAAATGAGCAGTTCTTC. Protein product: CASSQGLAPGNEQFF.

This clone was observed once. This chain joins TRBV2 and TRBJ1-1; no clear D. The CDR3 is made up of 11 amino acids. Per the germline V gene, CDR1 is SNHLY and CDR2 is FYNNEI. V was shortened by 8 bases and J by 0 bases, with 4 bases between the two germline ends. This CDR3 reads CASVVNTEAFF. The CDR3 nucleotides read TGTGCCAGCGTCGTGAACACTGAAGCTTTCTTT.

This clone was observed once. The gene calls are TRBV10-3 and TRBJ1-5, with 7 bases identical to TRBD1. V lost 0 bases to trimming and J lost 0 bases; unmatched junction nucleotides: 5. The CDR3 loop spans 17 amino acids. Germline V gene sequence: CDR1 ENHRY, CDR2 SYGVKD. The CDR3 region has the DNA TGTGCCATCAGTGAGTCCCCAGGGGGTAATAGCAATCAGCCCCAGCATTTT. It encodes CAISESPGGNSNQPQHF.

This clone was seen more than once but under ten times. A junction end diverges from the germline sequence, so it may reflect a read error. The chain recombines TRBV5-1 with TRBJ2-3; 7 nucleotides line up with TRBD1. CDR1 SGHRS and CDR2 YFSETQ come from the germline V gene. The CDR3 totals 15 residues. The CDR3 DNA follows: TGCGCCAGCAGCCTCCGGGACAGTAGCAGAGATACGCAGTATTTT. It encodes CASSLRDSSRDTQYF.

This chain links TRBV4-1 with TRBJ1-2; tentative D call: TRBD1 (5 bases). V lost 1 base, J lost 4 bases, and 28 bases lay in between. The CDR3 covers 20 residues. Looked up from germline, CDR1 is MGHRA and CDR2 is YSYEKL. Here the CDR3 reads CASSQATSGAGSRVPYGYTF. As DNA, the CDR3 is TGCGCCAGCAGCCAAGCTACAAGCGGGGCAGGCAGTCGAGTGCCCTATGGCTACACCTTC.

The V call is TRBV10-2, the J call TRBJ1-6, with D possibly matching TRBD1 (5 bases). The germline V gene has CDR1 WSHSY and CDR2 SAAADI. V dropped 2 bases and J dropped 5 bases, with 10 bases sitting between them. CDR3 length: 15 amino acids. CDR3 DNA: TGCGCCAGCAGTGAGGTGGGCAGGGATAATTCACCCCTCCACTTT. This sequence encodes CASSEVGRDNSPLHF.